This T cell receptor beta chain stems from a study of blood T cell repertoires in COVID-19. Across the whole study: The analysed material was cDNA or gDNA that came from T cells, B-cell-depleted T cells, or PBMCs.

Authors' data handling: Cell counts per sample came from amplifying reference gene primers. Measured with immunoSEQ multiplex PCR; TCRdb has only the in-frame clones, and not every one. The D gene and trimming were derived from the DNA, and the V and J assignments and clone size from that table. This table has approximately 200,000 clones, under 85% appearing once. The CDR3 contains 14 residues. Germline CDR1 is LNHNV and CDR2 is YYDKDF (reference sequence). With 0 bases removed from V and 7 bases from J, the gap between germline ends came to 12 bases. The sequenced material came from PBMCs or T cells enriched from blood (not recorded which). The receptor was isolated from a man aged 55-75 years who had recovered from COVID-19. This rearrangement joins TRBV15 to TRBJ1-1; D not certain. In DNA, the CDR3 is TGTGCCACCAGCAGAGATCGGTGGGGAGGTGAAGCTTTCTTT. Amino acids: CATSRDRWGGEAFF. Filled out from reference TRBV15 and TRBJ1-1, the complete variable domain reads DAMVIQNPRYQVTQFGKPVTLSCSQTLNHNVMYWYQQKSSQAPKLLFHYYDKDFNNEADTPDNFQSRRPNTSFCFLDIRSPGLGDTAMYLCATSRDRWGGEAFFGQGTRLTVV.